This T cell receptor beta chain was identified during a study of control samples from healthy donors and cancer patients. CDR3 length: 15 amino acids. J was trimmed by 3 bases and V by 4 bases; bases with no gene match: 5. Germline V CDR1 and CDR2: SGHNT, YYREEE (reference sequence). Sequencing used immunoSEQ multiplex PCR; TCRdb keeps in-frame clones, though not all of them. The sample carries 110,000 to 150,000 clones, approximately 88% recorded once. This clonotype was sampled from a young man in good health. The sample was blood. The rearrangement links TRBV5-4 to TRBJ2-1; 9 bases map to TRBD1. The CDR3, as DNA: TGTGCCAGCAGCAGAACAGGGGGCAACTACAATGAGCAGTTCTTC. Translated, it gives CASSRTGGNYNEQFF.